The clone carrying this T cell receptor (beta chain) has more than one count but fewer than ten. This entry is derived from a study of response to subunit inactivated influenza vaccine. TCRdb ran MiXCR on the RT-PCR reads and lists one entry per CDR3 protein. The data hold under 550,000 distinct CDR3 sequences, with roughly 7.9% observed a single time. Trimming removed 6 bases from V and 6 bases from J, with 13 bases in between. The germline V gene encodes CDR1 ENHRY and CDR2 SYGVKD. The CDR3 totals 13 residues. The chain has TRBV10-3 and TRBJ2-3; D might be TRBD1 or TRBD2, each matching 5 bases. This specimen was PBMCs from blood, taken approximately 25 months after vaccination. This TCR was sampled from a man in his fifties or sixties who received an inactivated influenza vaccine. The DNA of the CDR3 is TGTGCCATCAGGAATGGGGGTCTGGATACGCAGTATTTT. Amino acid sequence: CAIRNGGLDTQYF.